This TCR beta chain originates from a study of cytotoxic CD8 clonotypes in ibrutinib-treated CLL. Findings and caveats of the study: Baseline clonality, above age-matched healthy donor levels, tracked circulating CD8+ T-cell counts.

The TCR beta libraries used 1.5 to 2 micrograms of genomic DNA that came from cryopreserved PBMCs. Trimming removed 1 base at V and 7 bases at J, with 16 bases between. The CDR3 contains 15 residues. Germline V gives CDR1 LNHNV, CDR2 YYDKDF (reference sequence). This clone was found a few times. The antigen remains unidentified. Measured with immunoSEQ multiplex PCR; TCRdb has only the in-frame clones, and not every one. The data hold approximately 92,000 clones, with over 60% observed a single time. This sequence was found in a human donor with chronic lymphocytic leukemia. The chain recombines TRBV15 with TRBJ1-2; D not certain. The sequencing used PBMCs, collected after 24 months of ibrutinib treatment. The CDR3 DNA reads TGTGCCACCAGCAGAGGGGAATTGGGTATGGGTGGCTACACCTTC. It codes for CATSRGELGMGGYTF.